The clone carrying this T cell receptor (beta chain) was picked up a small number of times. Antigen specificity is unknown. This sample stems from a study of T cells after yellow fever vaccination. Overall study: For low cell numbers, libraries were made with SMART-Seq v4 Ultra Low Input.

One entry per CDR3 protein results from TCRdb running MiXCR on the 5' RACE reads. The sample has 300,000 to 400,000 distinct CDR3 sequences; under 15% are singletons. General observations from the study: Some clonotypes were seen in both the CD4 and the CD8 compartments. These made up a small share and likely arose from convergent recombination.

CDR1 is SGHAT, CDR2 FQNNGV, per germline. CDR3 length equals 17 residues. Trimming cost V 0 bases and J 0 bases, with 15 bases left between them. The sequence derives from a man between 18 and 35 years old who received the YFV17D yellow fever vaccine. The chain combines TRBV11-2 with TRBJ2-7; maybe TRBD2 (6 bases). Sample: CD4+ T cells sorted from PBMCs, taken 15 days after the yellow fever booster vaccination. Written as DNA, the CDR3 is TGTGCCAGCAGCTTAGATCGAGGGGACTTCATCTCCTACGAGCAGTACTTC. It codes for CASSLDRGDFISYEQYF.